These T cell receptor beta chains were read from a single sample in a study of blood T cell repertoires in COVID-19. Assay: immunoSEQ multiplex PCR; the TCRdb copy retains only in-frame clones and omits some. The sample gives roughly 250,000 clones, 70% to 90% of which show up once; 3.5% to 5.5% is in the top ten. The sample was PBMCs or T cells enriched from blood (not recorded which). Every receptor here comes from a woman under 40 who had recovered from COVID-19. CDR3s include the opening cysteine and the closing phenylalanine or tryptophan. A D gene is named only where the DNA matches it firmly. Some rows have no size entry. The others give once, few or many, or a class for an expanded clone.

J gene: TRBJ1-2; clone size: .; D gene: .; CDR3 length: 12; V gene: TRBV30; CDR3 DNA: TGTGCCTGGACCATGGAGGGCTATGGCTACACCTTC; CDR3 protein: CAWTMEGYGYTF
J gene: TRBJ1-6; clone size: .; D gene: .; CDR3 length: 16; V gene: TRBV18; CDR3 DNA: TGTGCCAGCTCACCAACAACCGCCCCTTATAATTCACCCCTCCACTTT; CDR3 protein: CASSPTTAPYNSPLHF
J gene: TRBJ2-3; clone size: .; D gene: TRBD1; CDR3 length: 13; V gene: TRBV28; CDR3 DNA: TGTGCCAGCAGGGGACAGGGGAAAGATACGCAGTATTTT; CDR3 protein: CASRGQGKDTQYF
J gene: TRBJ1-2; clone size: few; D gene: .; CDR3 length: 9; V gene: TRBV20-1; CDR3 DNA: TGCAGTGCTCCTACACAGGTCGACTTC; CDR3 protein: CSAPTQVDF
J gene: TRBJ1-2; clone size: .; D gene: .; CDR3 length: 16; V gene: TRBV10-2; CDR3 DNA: TGCGCCAGCAGTGAGTCCGGGACACGAACCCTCTATGGCTACACCTTC; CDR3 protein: CASSESGTRTLYGYTF
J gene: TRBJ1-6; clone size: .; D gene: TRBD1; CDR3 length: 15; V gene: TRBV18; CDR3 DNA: TGTGCCAGCTCACTTGGGACAGACCCCCTACTACCCCTCCACTTT; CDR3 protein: CASSLGTDPLLPLHF
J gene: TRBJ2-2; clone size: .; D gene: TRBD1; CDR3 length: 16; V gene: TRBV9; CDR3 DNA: TGTGCCAGCAGCCCCCTAGGACAGGGAGTCTCCGGGGAGCTGTTTTTT; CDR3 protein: CASSPLGQGVSGELFF
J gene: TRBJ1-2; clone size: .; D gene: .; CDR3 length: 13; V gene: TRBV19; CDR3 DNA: TGTGCCAGTCGAAGCCCTTTGAACTATGGCTACACCTTC; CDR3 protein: CASRSPLNYGYTF
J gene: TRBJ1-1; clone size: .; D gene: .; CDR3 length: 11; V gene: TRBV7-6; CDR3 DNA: TGTGCCAGCGGTGTTGATGAGGGAGCTTTCTTT; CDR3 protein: CASGVDEGAFF
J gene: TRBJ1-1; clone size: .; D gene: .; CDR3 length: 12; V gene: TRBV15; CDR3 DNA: TGTGCCACCAGTTTACAGAACACTGAAGCTTTCTTT; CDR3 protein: CATSLQNTEAFF
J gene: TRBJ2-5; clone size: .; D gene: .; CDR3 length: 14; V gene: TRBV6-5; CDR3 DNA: TGTGCCAGCAGTTACTCGGACAGTAAAGAGACCCAGTACTTC; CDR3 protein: CASSYSDSKETQYF
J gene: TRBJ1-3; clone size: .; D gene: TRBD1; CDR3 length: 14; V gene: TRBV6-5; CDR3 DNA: TGTGCCAGCATCCGGGACAGGGCAAGAAACACCATATATTTT; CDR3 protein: CASIRDRARNTIYF
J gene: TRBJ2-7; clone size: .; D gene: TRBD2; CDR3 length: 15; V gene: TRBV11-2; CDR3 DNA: TGTGCCAGCAGCTTAAGTTCTAGCGGGATTTACGAGCAGTACTTC; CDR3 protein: CASSLSSSGIYEQYF
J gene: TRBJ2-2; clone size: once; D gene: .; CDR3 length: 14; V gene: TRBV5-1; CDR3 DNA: TGCGCCAGCAGCGGACGGGGGGCAGGCGGGGAGCTGTTTTTT; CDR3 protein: CASSGRGAGGELFF
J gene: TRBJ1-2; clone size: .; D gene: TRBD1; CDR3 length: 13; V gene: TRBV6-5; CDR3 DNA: TGTGCCAGCAGCTTACAGGGGGCCGATGGCTACACCTTC; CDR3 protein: CASSLQGADGYTF
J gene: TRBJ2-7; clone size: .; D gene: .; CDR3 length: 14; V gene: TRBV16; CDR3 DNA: TGTGCCAGCAGCCAACGGGACACTTCCTACGAGCAGTACTTC; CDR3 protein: CASSQRDTSYEQYF
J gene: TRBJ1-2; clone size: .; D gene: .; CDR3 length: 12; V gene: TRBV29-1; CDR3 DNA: TGCAGCGTTGAACCTCAACTATATGGCTACACCTTC; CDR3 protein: CSVEPQLYGYTF
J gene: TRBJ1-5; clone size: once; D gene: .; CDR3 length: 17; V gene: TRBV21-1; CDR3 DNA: TGTGCCAGCAGCAAAGATCGGCGAGGGGGCGCCGGTCAGCCCCAGCATTTT; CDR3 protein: CASSKDRRGGAGQPQHF
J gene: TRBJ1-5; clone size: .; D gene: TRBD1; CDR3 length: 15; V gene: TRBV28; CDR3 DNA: TGTGCCAGCACCGGAGACAGGGAGTGTTGTCAGCCCCAGCATTTT; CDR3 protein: CASTGDRECCQPQHF
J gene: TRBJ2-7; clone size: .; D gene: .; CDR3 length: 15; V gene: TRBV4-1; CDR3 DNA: TGCGCCAGCAGCCTCGGGACTGGAAGCTCCTACGAGCAGTACTTC; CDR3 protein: CASSLGTGSSYEQYF
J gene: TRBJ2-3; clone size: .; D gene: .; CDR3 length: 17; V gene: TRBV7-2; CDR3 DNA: TGTGCCAGCAGCTTAGCGGGAAGGAGCAGGGTGAATGATACGCAGTATTTT; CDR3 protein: CASSLAGRSRVNDTQYF
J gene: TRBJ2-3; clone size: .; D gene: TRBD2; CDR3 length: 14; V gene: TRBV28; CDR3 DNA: TGTGCCTGTTGTCAACTGCGGGAGACAGATACGCAGTATTTT; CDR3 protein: CACCQLRETDTQYF
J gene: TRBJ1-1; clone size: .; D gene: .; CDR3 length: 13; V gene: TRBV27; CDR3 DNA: TGTGCCAGCAGTTTAACGCAGATCACTGAAGCTTTCTTT; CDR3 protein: CASSLTQITEAFF
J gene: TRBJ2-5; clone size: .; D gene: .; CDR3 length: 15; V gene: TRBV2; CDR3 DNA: TGTGCCAGCAAGACAGACATCGATAGTGCGGAGACCCAGTACTTC; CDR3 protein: CASKTDIDSAETQYF
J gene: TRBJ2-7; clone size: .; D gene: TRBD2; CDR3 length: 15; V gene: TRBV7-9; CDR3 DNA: TGTGCCAGCAGCTTAGCTGCTAGCGGGAACTACGAGCAGTACTTC; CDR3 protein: CASSLAASGNYEQYF
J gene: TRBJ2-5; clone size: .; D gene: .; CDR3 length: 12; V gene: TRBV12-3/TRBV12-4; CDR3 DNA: TGTGCCAGCAGTTCACCTCAGGAGACCCAGTACTTC; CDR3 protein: CASSSPQETQYF
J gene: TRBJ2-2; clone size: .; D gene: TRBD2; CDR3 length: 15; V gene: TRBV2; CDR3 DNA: TGTGCCAGCGGGGTTAAGCGGGGGGTCATCGGGGAGCTGTTTTTT; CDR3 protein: CASGVKRGVIGELFF
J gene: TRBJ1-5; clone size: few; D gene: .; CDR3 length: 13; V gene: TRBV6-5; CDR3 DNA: TGTGCCAGCGCGGACACTGGCAATCAGCCCCAGCATTTT; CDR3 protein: CASADTGNQPQHF
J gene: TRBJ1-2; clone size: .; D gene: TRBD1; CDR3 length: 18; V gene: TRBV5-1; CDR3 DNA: TGCGCCAGCAGCTTCGCCCCGACAGGGTCCGGTTTTAACTATGGCTACACCTTC; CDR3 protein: CASSFAPTGSGFNYGYTF
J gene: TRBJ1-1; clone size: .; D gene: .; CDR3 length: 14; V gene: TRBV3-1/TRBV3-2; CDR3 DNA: TGTGCCAGCAGCCAAGTTGCAGGGAGGACTGAAGCTTTCTTT; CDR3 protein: CASSQVAGRTEAFF
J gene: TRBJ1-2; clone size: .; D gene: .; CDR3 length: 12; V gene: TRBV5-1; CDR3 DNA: TGCGCCAGCAGACAGGGTTACTATGGCTACACCTTC; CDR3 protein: CASRQGYYGYTF
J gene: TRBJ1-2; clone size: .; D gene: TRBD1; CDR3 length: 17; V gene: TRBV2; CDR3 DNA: TGTGCCAGCAGCACCCCGGGACAGTCCCTGGTTCGCTCTGGCTACACCTTC; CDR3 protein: CASSTPGQSLVRSGYTF
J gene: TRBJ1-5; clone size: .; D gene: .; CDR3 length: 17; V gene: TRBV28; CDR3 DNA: TGTGCCAGCATGTTTGTGCGCGGCAAATGGGGCAATCAGCCCCAGCATTTT; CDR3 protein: CASMFVRGKWGNQPQHF
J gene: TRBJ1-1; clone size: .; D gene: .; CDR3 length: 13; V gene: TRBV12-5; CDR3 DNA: TGTGCTAGTGAAGGACAGTCGAACACTGAAGCTTTCTTT; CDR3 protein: CASEGQSNTEAFF
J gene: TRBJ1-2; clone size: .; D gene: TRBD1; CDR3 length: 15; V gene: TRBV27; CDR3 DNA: TGTGCCAGCAGTTTCGGCCGGGACAGATTCTATGGCTACACCTTC; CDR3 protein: CASSFGRDRFYGYTF
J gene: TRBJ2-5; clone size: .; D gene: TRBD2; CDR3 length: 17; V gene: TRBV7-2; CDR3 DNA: TGTGCCAGCAGCTTAGGTGGACTAGCGGGGGGGAGAGAGACCCAGTACTTC; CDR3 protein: CASSLGGLAGGRETQYF
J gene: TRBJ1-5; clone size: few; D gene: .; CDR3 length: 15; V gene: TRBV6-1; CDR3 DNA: TGTGCCAGCAGTGAAGGCAGGGGCGCGAATCAGCCCCAGCATTTT; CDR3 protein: CASSEGRGANQPQHF
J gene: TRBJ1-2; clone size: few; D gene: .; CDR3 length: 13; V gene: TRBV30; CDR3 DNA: TGTGCCTGGAGTGTCTACAGGGCCGATGGCTACACCTTC; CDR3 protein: CAWSVYRADGYTF
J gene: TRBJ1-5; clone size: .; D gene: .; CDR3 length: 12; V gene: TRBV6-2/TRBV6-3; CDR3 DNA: TGTGCCAGCAGTTACGGGTCTAGGCCCCAGCATTTT; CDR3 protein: CASSYGSRPQHF
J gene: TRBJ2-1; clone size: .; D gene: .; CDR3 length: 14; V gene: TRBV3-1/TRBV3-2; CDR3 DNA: TGTGCCAGCAGCCGGGCCCCGCAACTTGATGAGCAGTTCTTC; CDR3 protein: CASSRAPQLDEQFF
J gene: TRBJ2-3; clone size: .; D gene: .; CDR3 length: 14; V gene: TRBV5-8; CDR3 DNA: TGTGCCAGCAGCTTTACGGGTAGCACAGATACGCAGTATTTT; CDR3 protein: CASSFTGSTDTQYF
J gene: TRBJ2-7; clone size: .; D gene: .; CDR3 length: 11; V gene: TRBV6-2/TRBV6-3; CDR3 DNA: TGTGCCAGCAGTTCCGGTGGTGAGCAGTACTTC; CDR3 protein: CASSSGGEQYF
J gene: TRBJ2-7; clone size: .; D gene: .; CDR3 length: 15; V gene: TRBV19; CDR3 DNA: TGTGCCAGTAGTATAGCCCCGTACACAGCCTACGAGCAGTACTTC; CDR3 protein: CASSIAPYTAYEQYF
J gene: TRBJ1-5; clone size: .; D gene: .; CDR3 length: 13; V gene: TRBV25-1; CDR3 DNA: TGTGCCAGCAGTGACAGTAGCAATCAGCCCCAGCATTTT; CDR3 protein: CASSDSSNQPQHF
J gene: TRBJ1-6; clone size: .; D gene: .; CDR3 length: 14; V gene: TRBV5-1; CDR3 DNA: TGCGCCAGCAGCCGTGGTGAGGGCTATTCACCCCTCCACTTT; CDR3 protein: CASSRGEGYSPLHF
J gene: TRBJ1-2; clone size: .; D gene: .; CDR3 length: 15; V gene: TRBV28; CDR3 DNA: TGTGCCAGCAGTTTGGGGGGGGCTAGCGTCGCGGGCTACACCTTC; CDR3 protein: CASSLGGASVAGYTF
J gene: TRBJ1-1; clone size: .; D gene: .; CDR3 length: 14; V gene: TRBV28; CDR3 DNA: TGTGCCAGCAGTTTAAGACAGGTGAACACTGAAGCTTTCTTT; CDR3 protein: CASSLRQVNTEAFF
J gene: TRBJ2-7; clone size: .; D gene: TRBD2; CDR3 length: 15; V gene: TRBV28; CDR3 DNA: TGTGCCAGCAGTTTTAACCTAGCGGGATTCGACGAGCAGTACTTC; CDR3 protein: CASSFNLAGFDEQYF
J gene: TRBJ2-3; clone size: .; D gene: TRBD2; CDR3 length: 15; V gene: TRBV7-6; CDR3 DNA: TGTGCCAGCAGCTCTAGCGGGGCGAGCACAGATACGCAGTATTTT; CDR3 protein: CASSSSGASTDTQYF
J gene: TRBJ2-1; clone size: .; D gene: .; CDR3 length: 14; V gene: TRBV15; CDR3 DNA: TGTGCCACTCGTGACTGGAGCTCCTACAATGAGCAGTTCTTC; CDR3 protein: CATRDWSSYNEQFF
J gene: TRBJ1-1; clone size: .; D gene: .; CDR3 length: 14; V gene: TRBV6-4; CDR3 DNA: TGTGCCAGCAGTGTAGCAGGGGCGGACACTGAAGCTTTCTTT; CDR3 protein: CASSVAGADTEAFF
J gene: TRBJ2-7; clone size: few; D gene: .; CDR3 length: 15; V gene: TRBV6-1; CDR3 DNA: TGTGCCAGCAGTGAGGATAGGGGGGGGCCCTACGAGCAGTACTTC; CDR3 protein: CASSEDRGGPYEQYF
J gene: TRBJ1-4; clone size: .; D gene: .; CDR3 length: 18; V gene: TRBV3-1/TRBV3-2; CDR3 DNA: TGTGCCAGCAGCCAATACCAGGCCCGGCGTGGAACTAATGAAAAACTGTTTTTT; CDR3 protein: CASSQYQARRGTNEKLFF
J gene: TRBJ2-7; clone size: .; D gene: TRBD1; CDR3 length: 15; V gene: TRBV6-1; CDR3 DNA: TGTGCCAGCAGTGAAACGACAGGGGTGAGCTACGAGCAGTACTTC; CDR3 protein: CASSETTGVSYEQYF
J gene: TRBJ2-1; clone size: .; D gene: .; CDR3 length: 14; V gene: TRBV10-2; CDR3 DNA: TGCGCCAGCAGTGTTTTGTGGCGGGCCAATGAGCAGTTCTTC; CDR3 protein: CASSVLWRANEQFF
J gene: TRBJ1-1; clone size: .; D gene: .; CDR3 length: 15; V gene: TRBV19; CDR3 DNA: TGTGCCAGTAGAGCAGGGGTGAATGACGTAGATGAAGCTTTCTTT; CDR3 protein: CASRAGVNDVDEAFF
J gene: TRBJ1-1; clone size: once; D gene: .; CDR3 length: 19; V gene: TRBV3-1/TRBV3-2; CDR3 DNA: TGTGCCAGCAGCCCCCCTCCCGAGGACAGTTACCTCCTGAACACTGAAGCTTTCTTT; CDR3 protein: CASSPPPEDSYLLNTEAFF